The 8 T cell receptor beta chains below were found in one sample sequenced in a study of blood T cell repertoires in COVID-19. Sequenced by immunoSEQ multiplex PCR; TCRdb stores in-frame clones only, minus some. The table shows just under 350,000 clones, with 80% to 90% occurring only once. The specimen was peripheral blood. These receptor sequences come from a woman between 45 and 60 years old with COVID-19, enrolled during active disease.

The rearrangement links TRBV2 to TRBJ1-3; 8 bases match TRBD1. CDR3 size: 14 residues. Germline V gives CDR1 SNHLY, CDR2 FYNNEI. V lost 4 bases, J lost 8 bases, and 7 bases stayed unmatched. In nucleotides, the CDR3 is TGTGCCAGCAGTGGGACAGGGTATTATGACACCATATATTTT. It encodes CASSGTGYYDTIYF.

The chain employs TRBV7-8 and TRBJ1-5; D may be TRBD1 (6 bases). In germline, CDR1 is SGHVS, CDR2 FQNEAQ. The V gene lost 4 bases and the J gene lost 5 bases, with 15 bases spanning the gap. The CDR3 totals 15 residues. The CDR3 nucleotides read TGTGCCAGCAGCTACGGAGCGGGGGGCGATCAGCCCCAGCATTTT. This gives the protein CASSYGAGGDQPQHF.

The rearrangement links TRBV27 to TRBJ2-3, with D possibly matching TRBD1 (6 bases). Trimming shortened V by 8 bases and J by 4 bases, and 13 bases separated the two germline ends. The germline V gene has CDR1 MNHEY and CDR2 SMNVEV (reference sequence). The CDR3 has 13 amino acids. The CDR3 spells CASGPNRADTQYF. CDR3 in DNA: TGTGCCAGCGGACCCAACAGGGCAGATACGCAGTATTTT.

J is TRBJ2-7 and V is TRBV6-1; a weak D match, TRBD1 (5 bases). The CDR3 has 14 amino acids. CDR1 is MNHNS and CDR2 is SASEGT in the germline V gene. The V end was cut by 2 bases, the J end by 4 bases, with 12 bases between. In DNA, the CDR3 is TGTGCCAGCAGTGAACTGCAGGGTGGGTACGAGCAGTACTTC. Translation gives CASSELQGGYEQYF.

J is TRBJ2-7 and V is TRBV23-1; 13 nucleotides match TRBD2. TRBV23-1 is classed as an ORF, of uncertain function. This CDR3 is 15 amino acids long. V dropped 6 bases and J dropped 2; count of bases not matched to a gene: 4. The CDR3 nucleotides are TGCGCCAGCAGGAGACTAGCGGGAGGTACCTACGAGCAGTACTTC. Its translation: CASRRLAGGTYEQYF.

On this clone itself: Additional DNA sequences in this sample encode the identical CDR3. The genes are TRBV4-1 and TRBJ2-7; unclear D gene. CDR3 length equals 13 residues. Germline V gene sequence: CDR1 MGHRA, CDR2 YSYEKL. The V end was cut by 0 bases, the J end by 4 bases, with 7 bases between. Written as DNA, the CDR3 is TGCGCCAGCAGCCAAGATTTGTCGTACGAGCAGTACTTC. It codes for CASSQDLSYEQYF.

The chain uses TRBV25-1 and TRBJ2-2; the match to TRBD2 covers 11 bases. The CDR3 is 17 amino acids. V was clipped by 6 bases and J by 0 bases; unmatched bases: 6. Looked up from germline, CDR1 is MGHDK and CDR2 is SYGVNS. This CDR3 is CASSGTSGDTNTGELFF. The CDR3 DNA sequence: TGTGCCAGCAGCGGGACTAGCGGCGATACGAACACCGGGGAGCTGTTTTTT.

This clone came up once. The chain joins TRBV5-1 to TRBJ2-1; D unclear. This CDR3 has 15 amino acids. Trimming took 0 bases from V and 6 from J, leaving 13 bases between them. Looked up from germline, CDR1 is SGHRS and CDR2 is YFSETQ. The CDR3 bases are TGCGCCAGCAGCTTGGTTGTCGTGCGAATCAATGAGCAGTTCTTC. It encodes CASSLVVVRINEQFF.